Each of the 26 T cell receptor beta chains below was sequenced from the same sample in a study of Ad26.COV2.S vaccination and SARS-CoV-2 variants. Method: immunoSEQ multiplex PCR; TCRdb's copy keeps in-frame clones and lacks some. Of roughly 500,000 clones listed, 87% are singletons. Treatment in this sample: over 15 received Ad26.COV2.S at low or high dose, single or two shots; roughly five received placebo; per-sample allocation not given. Samples were taken on day 63 after the first vaccine or placebo injection. The sample was peripheral blood, taken in a trial of Ad26.COV2.S vaccine versus placebo. The receptors were sampled from a person between 18 and 60 years old who received the Ad26.COV2.S COVID-19 vaccine or a placebo.

This clone was seen just once. The V and J genes are TRBV2 and TRBJ2-1; D could derive from TRBD1 or TRBD2 (8 bases each). This CDR3 spans 15 amino acids. Germline lookup yields CDR1 SNHLY and CDR2 FYNNEI. Trimming took off 5 bases at V and 5 bases at J, with 16 bases between the two ends. DNA for the CDR3: TGTGCCAGCAGTTGGACAGGGCGGGGGGACAATGAGCAGTTCTTC. It specifies CASSWTGRGDNEQFF.

This clone has a handful of counts. The chain has TRBV5-1 and TRBJ2-2, with D possibly being TRBD2 (7 bases). CDR1 is SGHRS, CDR2 YFSETQ, per germline. The CDR3 extends over 15 amino acids. V was trimmed by 4 bases and J by 6 bases, leaving 16 bases between them. CDR3 protein: CASSHGFGGPGELFF. CDR3 sequence (DNA): TGCGCCAGCAGCCACGGTTTCGGGGGGCCCGGGGAGCTGTTTTTT.

This clone was seen a handful of times. V and J are TRBV5-6 and TRBJ1-2; possible D gene TRBD1, 6 bases. Trimming removed 4 bases at V and 1 base at J, with 8 bases between. This CDR3 has 13 residues. Germline-derived CDR1 and CDR2 are SGHDT and YYEEEE. The CDR3 region has the DNA TGTGCCAGCAGCCCAGGGGTTAACTATGGCTACACCTTC. It specifies CASSPGVNYGYTF.

This chain links TRBV3-1 (or the pseudogene TRBV3-2) with TRBJ2-1; D is uncertain. Trimming took 4 bases from V and 2 from J, leaving 18 bases between them. Germline V gene lookup returns CDR1 LGHDT and CDR2 YNNKEL (reference sequence). This CDR3 has 17 amino acids. The CDR3 DNA sequence: TGTGCCAGCAGCCCCTGGACCGCCGCCCGACCCTACAATGAGCAGTTCTTC. It specifies CASSPWTAARPYNEQFF.

This clone came up once. The J gene is TRBJ2-7, the V gene TRBV3-1 (or the pseudogene TRBV3-2); TRBD2 aligns across 14 bases. From germline, CDR1 is LGHDT and CDR2 YNNKEL (reference sequence). After removal of 4 bases from V and 4 bases from J, the junction contained 9 bases not matched to a gene. CDR3 length equals 17 residues. This CDR3 reads CASSRGTSGSFAYEQYF. The CDR3 coding sequence is TGTGCCAGCAGCCGTGGGACTAGCGGGAGTTTTGCGTACGAGCAGTACTTC.

The chain joins TRBV5-1 to TRBJ1-1; 7 bases are shared with TRBD1. The CDR3 has 15 amino acids. V dropped 3 bases and J dropped 8; count of bases not matched to a gene: 13. Germline-derived CDR1 and CDR2 are SGHRS and YFSETQ. The CDR3 is CASSSKTGQEGEAFF. CDR3 in DNA: TGCGCCAGCAGCTCAAAGACAGGGCAGGAGGGGGAAGCTTTCTTT.

This clone was recorded once. V and J are TRBV7-2 and TRBJ1-2; no firm D call. The CDR3 is 15 amino acids. V lost 5 bases to trimming and J lost 4 bases, with 17 bases between them. Germline V CDR1 and CDR2: SGHTA, FQGNSA. CDR3 residues: CASSGWEKISYGYTF. In DNA form, the CDR3 reads TGTGCCAGCAGCGGCTGGGAGAAAATTAGCTATGGCTACACCTTC.

This clone was detected only once. V gene TRBV19 combines with J gene TRBJ2-5; D possibly corresponds to TRBD1 (6 bases). V was trimmed by 3 bases and J by 3 bases, leaving 8 bases between them. The CDR3 totals 13 residues. The germline gives CDR1 LNHDA, CDR2 SQIVND (reference sequence). For the CDR3, the DNA is TGTGCCAGTAGTATGAACAGGGAAGAGACCCAGTACTTC. This translates into CASSMNREETQYF.

The chain carries TRBV28 and TRBJ2-3; D unresolved. The CDR3 is 13 amino acids. Germline V gene sequence: CDR1 MDHEN, CDR2 SYDVKM. Trimming removed 2 bases at V and 5 bases at J, with 8 bases between. CDR3 coding DNA: TGTGCCAGCAGTTTAGTAGGGTTAGATACGCAGTATTTT. It specifies CASSLVGLDTQYF.

CDR3: CASRPGLAVYNEQFF. The CDR3 DNA follows: TGTGCCAGCAGACCTGGACTAGCGGTTTACAATGAGCAGTTCTTC. V gene TRBV7-2 combines with J gene TRBJ2-1, with 10 bases matching TRBD2. The CDR3 length is 15 residues. Germline values: CDR1 SGHTA, CDR2 FQGNSA. J lost 4 bases, V lost 6 bases, and 6 bases had no gene match. Based on the CDR3 plus reference TRBV7-2 and TRBJ2-1, the full variable domain is GAGVSQSPSNKVTEKGKDVELRCDPISGHTALYWYRQSLGQGLEFLIYFQGNSAPDKSGLPSDRFSAERTGGSVSTLTIQRTQQEDSAVYLCASRPGLAVYNEQFFGPGTRLTVL.

The chain combines TRBV6-5 with TRBJ1-1; tentatively, D is TRBD1 (6 bases). This CDR3 has 14 residues. From germline, CDR1 is MNHEY and CDR2 SVGAGI. V lost 8 bases to trimming and J lost 2 bases, with 15 bases between them. The CDR3 is CASFGQLINTEAFF. The CDR3 DNA is TGTGCCAGCTTCGGACAGCTCATAAACACTGAAGCTTTCTTT.

The V gene is TRBV5-5, the J gene TRBJ2-5; no reliable D call. The CDR3 runs 14 residues. Germline CDR1 is SGHKS and CDR2 is YYEKEE (reference sequence). V lost 0 bases to trimming and J lost 3 bases, with 9 bases between them. CDR3 sequence: CASSLVVAEETQYF. The CDR3 DNA follows: TGTGCCAGCAGCTTGGTTGTGGCGGAAGAGACCCAGTACTTC. The variable domain in full, with the rest retrieved from reference TRBV5-5 and TRBJ2-5, is DAGVTQSPTHLIKTRGQQVTLRCSPISGHKSVSWYQQVLGQGPQFIFQYYEKEERGRGNFPDRFSARQFPNYSSELNVNALLLGDSALYLCASSLVVAEETQYFGPGTRLLVL.

The chain links TRBV15 to TRBJ2-5; D ambiguous. This CDR3 contains 15 residues. Germline CDR1 reads LNHNV; CDR2 reads YYDKDF (reference sequence). Deletions cut 3 bases from V and 1 base from J, with 12 bases between. The CDR3 region is CATSRAITIQETQYF. Here the CDR3 DNA reads TGTGCCACCAGCAGGGCTATCACCATCCAAGAGACCCAGTACTTC.

The chain has TRBV28 and TRBJ1-6, with 8 bases identical to TRBD1. The CDR3 has 16 residues. Per germline, CDR1 MDHEN and CDR2 SYDVKM. The ends lost 2 bases at V and 6 bases at J; junction bases unmatched: 6. CDR3 nucleotide sequence: TGTGCCAGCAGTTTACCCCAGGGGGCTCTTAATTCACCCCTCCACTTT. Translated: CASSLPQGALNSPLHF.

CDR3 DNA sequence: TGTGCCATCAGCCCGACTAGCGGCGACCAAGAGACCCAGTACTTC. This gives the protein CAISPTSGDQETQYF. The chain carries TRBV10-3 and TRBJ2-5, with TRBD2 matching over 9 bases. The V segment lost 6 bases and the J segment 0 bases; nucleotides outside the gene matches: 5. The CDR3 extends over 15 amino acids. Germline CDR1 ENHRY, CDR2 SYGVKD.

This clone was picked up one time. This chain uses TRBV29-1 with TRBJ1-3; D gene ambiguous. This CDR3 is built from 13 residues. Deletions cut 7 bases from V and 5 bases from J, with 15 bases between. The germline V gene encodes CDR1 SQVTM and CDR2 ANQGSEA. Here the CDR3 DNA reads TGCAGCGCACATGTAGGGCCTAGAAACACCATATATTTT. Amino acids: CSAHVGPRNTIYF.

V gene TRBV28 combines with J gene TRBJ1-3; D unclear. Trimming cost V 4 bases and J 0 bases, with 16 bases left between them. CDR3 size: 17 residues. Germline lookup yields CDR1 MDHEN and CDR2 SYDVKM. CDR3 coding DNA: TGTGCCAGCAGTTCTACCATCCTTACCTACTCTGGAAACACCATATATTTT. It is translated as CASSSTILTYSGNTIYF.

The chain joins TRBV7-2 to TRBJ2-5; D is tentatively TRBD1 or TRBD2 (6 bases each). With 1 base removed from V and 5 bases from J, the gap between germline ends came to 11 bases. The CDR3 length is 14 residues. Germline CDR1 reads SGHTA; CDR2 reads FQGNSA. The CDR3 DNA follows: TGTGCCAGCAGCTTAGAGGGGGGTAAGGAGACCCAGTACTTC. Protein sequence: CASSLEGGKETQYF. Full variable domain (rest looked up from reference TRBV7-2 and TRBJ2-5): GAGVSQSPSNKVTEKGKDVELRCDPISGHTALYWYRQSLGQGLEFLIYFQGNSAPDKSGLPSDRFSAERTGGSVSTLTIQRTQQEDSAVYLCASSLEGGKETQYFGPGTRLLVL.

This chain uses TRBV5-1 with TRBJ2-2; 7 nucleotides match TRBD2. Germline CDR1 and CDR2: SGHRS and YFSETQ. J gave up 5 bases and V 0 bases, and 7 bases lay outside the gene matches. The CDR3 is made up of 16 amino acids. This chain's CDR3 is CASSLDGDGRTGELFF. The CDR3 DNA sequence: TGCGCCAGCAGCTTGGACGGGGACGGGAGGACCGGGGAGCTGTTTTTT.

The chain uses TRBV29-1 and TRBJ2-3, with D possibly being TRBD1 or TRBD2 (5 bases each). Trimming stripped 6 bases from V and 1 base from J, with 17 bases between. The germline gives CDR1 SQVTM, CDR2 ANQGSEA. The CDR3 runs 15 residues. The CDR3 here is CSVASLRGGTDTQYF. DNA of the CDR3: TGCAGCGTGGCGTCCTTAAGAGGGGGCACAGATACGCAGTATTTT.

V usage is TRBV5-8 and J usage is TRBJ2-7; D unresolved. The CDR3 consists of 14 residues. V lost 0 bases and J lost 4, with 11 bases in between. Germline-derived CDR1 and CDR2 are SGHTS and YDEGEE. The CDR3 DNA reads TGTGCCAGCAGCTTGGGGGGTAATTGGTACGAGCAGTACTTC. Translated: CASSLGGNWYEQYF.

The J gene is TRBJ1-1, the V gene TRBV10-3; weak D call: TRBD1 (5 bases). Trimming stripped 3 bases from V and 1 base from J, with 9 bases between. The CDR3 is made up of 14 amino acids. The germline gives CDR1 ENHRY, CDR2 SYGVKD. The DNA of the CDR3 is TGTGCCATCAGTGACGCCAGGGCGAACACTGAAGCTTTCTTT. Protein: CAISDARANTEAFF.

The rearrangement links TRBV28 to TRBJ1-1; tentatively, D is TRBD1 (6 bases). The ends were cut back, 5 bases at V and 8 bases at J, with 9 bases in the middle. The CDR3 spans 11 residues. Germline V CDR1 and CDR2: MDHEN, SYDVKM. The CDR3 loop reads CASSTGTEAFF. The DNA for the CDR3 is TGTGCCAGCAGTACCGGGACAGAAGCTTTCTTT.

V usage is TRBV29-1 and J usage is TRBJ1-1, with D unclear. The V end lost 0 bases, the J end lost 4 bases, and 15 bases lay between the germline ends. The CDR3 totals 15 residues. Germline V gene sequence: CDR1 SQVTM, CDR2 ANQGSEA. Here the CDR3 reads CSVEDQEGKGTEAFF. CDR3 nucleotide sequence: TGCAGCGTTGAAGATCAAGAGGGTAAGGGCACTGAAGCTTTCTTT. The entire variable domain, with the rest obtained from reference TRBV29-1 and TRBJ1-1, is as follows: SAVISQKPSRDICQRGTSLTIQCQVDSQVTMMFWYRQQPGQSLTLIATANQGSEATYESGFVIDKFPISRPNLTFSTLTVSNMSPEDSSIYLCSVEDQEGKGTEAFFGQGTRLTVV.

The chain carries TRBV10-1 and TRBJ2-5; D may correspond to TRBD1 or TRBD2 (6 bases each). V was shortened by 4 bases and J by 1 base, with 13 bases between the two germline ends. This CDR3 region has 15 residues. Germline V gene lookup returns CDR1 WNHNN and CDR2 SYGVQD (reference sequence). CDR3: CASSGRGRTQETQYF. The CDR3 DNA reads as TGCGCCAGCAGTGGGAGGGGGAGGACCCAAGAGACCCAGTACTTC.

The chain carries TRBV7-8 and TRBJ2-2, with 15 bases that match TRBD2. With V trimmed by 7 bases and J by 4 bases, 13 bases remained unmatched. The CDR3 contains 19 residues. Germline CDR1 reads SGHVS; CDR2 reads FQNEAQ. The chain's CDR3 is CASITKGLAGGIGTGELFF. CDR3 nucleotides: TGTGCCAGCATCACCAAAGGACTAGCGGGAGGGATCGGCACCGGGGAGCTGTTTTTT. The full variable domain, in which reference TRBV7-8 and TRBJ2-2 provide the parts outside the CDR3, is GAGVSQSPRYKVAKRGQDVALRCDPISGHVSLFWYQQALGQGPEFLTYFQNEAQLDKSGLPSDRFFAERPEGSVSTLKIQRTQQEDSAVYLCASITKGLAGGIGTGELFFGEGSRLTVL.